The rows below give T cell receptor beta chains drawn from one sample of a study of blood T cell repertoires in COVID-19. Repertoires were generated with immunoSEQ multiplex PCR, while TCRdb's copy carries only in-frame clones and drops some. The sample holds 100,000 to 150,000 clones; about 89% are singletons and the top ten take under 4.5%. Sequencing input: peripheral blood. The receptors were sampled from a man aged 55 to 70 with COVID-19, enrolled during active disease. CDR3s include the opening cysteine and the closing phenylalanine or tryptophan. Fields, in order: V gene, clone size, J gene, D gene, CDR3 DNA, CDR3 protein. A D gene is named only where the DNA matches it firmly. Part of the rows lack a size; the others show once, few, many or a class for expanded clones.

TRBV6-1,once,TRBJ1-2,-,TGTGCCAGCAGTGAAGTTGTCCGTGGCTACACCTTC,CASSEVVRGYTF
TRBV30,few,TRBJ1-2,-,TGTGCCTGGAGTTATACAGGGAGCTTCTATGGCTACACCTTC,CAWSYTGSFYGYTF
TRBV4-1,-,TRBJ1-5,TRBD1,TGCGCCAGCAGCGGACAGGGTAGCAATCAGCCCCAGCATTTT,CASSGQGSNQPQHF
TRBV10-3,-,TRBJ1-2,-,TGTGCCATCAGTGAACTGGACAGCTATGGCTACACCTTC,CAISELDSYGYTF
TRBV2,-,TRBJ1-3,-,TGTGCCAGCAGTGAAATGAGGGGAAACACCATATATTTT,CASSEMRGNTIYF
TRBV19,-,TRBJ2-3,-,TGTGCCAGTAGTATCATTGGGGGGGCCGGGACAGATACGCAGTATTTT,CASSIIGGAGTDTQYF
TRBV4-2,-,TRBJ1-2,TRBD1,TGTGCCAGCAGCCCCCCCAGGACAGGGTTGGAGGGCTACACCTTC,CASSPPRTGLEGYTF
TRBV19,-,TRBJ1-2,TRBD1,TGTGCCAGTAGATTTCCCGGGACAGTCAACTATGGCTACACCTTC,CASRFPGTVNYGYTF
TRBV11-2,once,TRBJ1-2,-,TGTGCCAGCAGCTTAGGGGCAGGGGTAGGCTACACCTTC,CASSLGAGVGYTF
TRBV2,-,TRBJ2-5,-,TGTGCCAGCAGTCCTGGGACTGGCCAAGAGACCCAGTACTTC,CASSPGTGQETQYF
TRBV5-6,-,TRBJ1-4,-,TGTGCCAGCAGCCCTGACAGGCTTAATGAAAAACTGTTTTTT,CASSPDRLNEKLFF
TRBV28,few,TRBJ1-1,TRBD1,TGTGCCAGCAGAGCGTGGGACAGTTTAGGGACTGAAGCTTTCTTT,CASRAWDSLGTEAFF
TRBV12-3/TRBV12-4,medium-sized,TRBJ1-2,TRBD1,TGTGCCAGCAGTTTTCGGCGACAGGGAAACACCTTC,CASSFRRQGNTF
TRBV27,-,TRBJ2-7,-,TGTGCCAGCAGGGCAGGGATGGAGTACGAGCAGTACTTC,CASRAGMEYEQYF
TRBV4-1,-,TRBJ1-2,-,TGCGCCAGCAGCCAACACGGGACTTCTAATGGCTACACCTTC,CASSQHGTSNGYTF
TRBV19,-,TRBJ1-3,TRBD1,TGTGCCAGTAGTGCTACAGGGGCTGGAAACACCATATATTTT,CASSATGAGNTIYF
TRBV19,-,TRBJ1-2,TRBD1,TGTGCCAGTAGTGACAGGGGCGGGTATGAGGATGGCTACACCTTC,CASSDRGGYEDGYTF
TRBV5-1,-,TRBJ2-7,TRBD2,TGCGCCAGCAGCCCTCAGGCGGGGGGGCCCTACGAGCAGTACTTC,CASSPQAGGPYEQYF
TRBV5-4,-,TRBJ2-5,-,TGTGCCAGCAGCCCCGGGAGATTCCAAGAGACCCAGTACTTC,CASSPGRFQETQYF
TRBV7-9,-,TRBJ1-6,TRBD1,TGTGCCAGCAGCCCCGGGACAGCCGGGAATTCACCCCTCCACTTT,CASSPGTAGNSPLHF
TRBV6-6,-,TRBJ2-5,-,TGTGCCAGCAGCTTAACGACAGGACAAGAGACCCAGTACTTC,CASSLTTGQETQYF
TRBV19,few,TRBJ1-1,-,TGTGCCAGTAGTACCAGGAGGGGGAACACTGAAGCTTTCTTT,CASSTRRGNTEAFF
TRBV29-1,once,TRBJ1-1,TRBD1,TGCAGCGGGGGGGACAGTGAAGCTTTCTTT,CSGGDSEAFF
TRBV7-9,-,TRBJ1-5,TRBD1,TGTGCCAGCAGCTTAGGGAATCAGGGGGGACAGCCCCAGCATTTT,CASSLGNQGGQPQHF
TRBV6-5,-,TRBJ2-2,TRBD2,TGTGCCAGCAGTTACGGCGGGGGGAACACCGGGGAGCTGTTTTTT,CASSYGGGNTGELFF
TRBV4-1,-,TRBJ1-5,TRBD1,TGCGCCAGCAGCCAAGATAACCCCCAGGGGGTAAGCAATCAGCCCCAGCATTTT,CASSQDNPQGVSNQPQHF
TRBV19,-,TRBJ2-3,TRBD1,TGTGCCAGTAGTATTATGTCAGGGGGCGGGACAGATACGCAGTATTTT,CASSIMSGGGTDTQYF
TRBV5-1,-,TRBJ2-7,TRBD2,TGCGCCAGCAGCCGGACCGGGACTAGCGGGGGGCAGAACTACGAGCAGTACTTC,CASSRTGTSGGQNYEQYF
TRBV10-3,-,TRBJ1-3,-,TGTGCCATCATCCCAGGGTCTGGAAACACCATATATTTT,CAIIPGSGNTIYF
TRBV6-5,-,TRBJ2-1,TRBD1,TGTGCCAGCAGACTACAGGGGACCCACAATGAGCAGTTCTTC,CASRLQGTHNEQFF
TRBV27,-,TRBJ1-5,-,TGTGCCAGCAGTTCCGGACAGCCGAGAGGGCCCCAGCATTTT,CASSSGQPRGPQHF
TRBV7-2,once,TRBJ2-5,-,TGTGCCAGCAGCGTTAGCAGGGGAAAGACCCAGTACTTC,CASSVSRGKTQYF
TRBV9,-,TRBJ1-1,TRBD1,TGTGCCAGCAGCGCCGACAGGGGTGAAGCTTTCTTT,CASSADRGEAFF
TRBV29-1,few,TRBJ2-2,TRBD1,TGCAGCGTGGAAGATAGACAGGGGGCATTGAACGGGGAGCTGTTTTTT,CSVEDRQGALNGELFF
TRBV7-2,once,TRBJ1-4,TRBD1,TGTGCCAGCAGCTTAACAGCGACAGGGAGTGAAAAACTGTTTTTT,CASSLTATGSEKLFF
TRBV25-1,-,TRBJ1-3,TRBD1,TGTGCCAGCAGGGGCCAGGGGGCTTCTGGAAACACCATATATTTT,CASRGQGASGNTIYF
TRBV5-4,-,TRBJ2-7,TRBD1,TGTGCCAGCAGCTTCCCCGGGACAGGGGACTACGAGCAGTACTTC,CASSFPGTGDYEQYF
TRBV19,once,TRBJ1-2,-,TGTGCCAGTAGTATATATACAGAAAACTATGGCTACACCTTC,CASSIYTENYGYTF
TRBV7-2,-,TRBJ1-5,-,TGTGCCAGCAGCCTCCCCCCTAATCAGCCCCAGCATTTT,CASSLPPNQPQHF
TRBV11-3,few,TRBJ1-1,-,TGTGCCAGCAGCTCCGGACGGGGGAACACTGAAGCTTTCTTT,CASSSGRGNTEAFF
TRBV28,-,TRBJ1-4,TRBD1,TGTGCCAGCTTAGGGCAGGGGGCTGATGAAAAACTGTTTTTT,CASLGQGADEKLFF
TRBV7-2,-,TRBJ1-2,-,TGTGCCAGCAGCTTAGGCGAGGACTATGGCTACACCTTC,CASSLGEDYGYTF
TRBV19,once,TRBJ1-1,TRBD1,TGTGCCAGTAGTATAGTCGGGACAGCGAACACTGAAGCTTTCTTT,CASSIVGTANTEAFF